This TCR beta chain was recovered during a study of T cell responses to AZD1222 COVID-19 vaccine. CDR1 and CDR2 from the germline V gene are SGDLS and YYNGEE. CDR3 size: 15 residues. V lost 0 bases and J lost 6, with 13 bases in between. Sequencing was performed with immunoSEQ multiplex PCR; in TCRdb, only in-frame clones are kept and a portion is missing. The sample has 150,000 to 200,000 clones, around 90% seen once. The study's findings and limits: It was only a handful of AZD1222 recipients who were seropositive at baseline.

Notes on this clone: Its specificity is unknown.

The receptor was derived from an adult who received the MenACWY meningococcal vaccine as a control. This chain joins TRBV9 and TRBJ1-5; TRBD1 is a possible D gene (5 bases). This specimen consisted of peripheral blood, obtained 28 days after the second dose of the MenACWY control vaccine. CDR3 nucleotide sequence: TGTGCCAGCAGCGTAGATGGGGGACCCCTTCAGCCCCAGCATTTT. Translating gives CASSVDGGPLQPQHF.